This T cell receptor beta chain came from a study of cytotoxic CD8 clonotypes in ibrutinib-treated CLL. Study details: Recorded responses included around 24 partial and 2 complete; following median approximately 68 months, approximately 14 stayed remitted and about twelve progressed. Response samples were taken after a median roughly 13 months of treatment, range 6 to 36.

Sequencing used immunoSEQ multiplex PCR; TCRdb keeps in-frame clones, though not all of them. Seen here are about 200,000 clones, approximately 79% observed once, and the top ten hold approximately 10%. Germline CDR1 reads MNHNY; CDR2 reads SVGAGI (reference sequence). V lost 1 base, J lost 4 bases, and 10 bases lay in between. This CDR3 comprises 15 residues. Study results and caveats: Whereas clonality rose at ibrutinib response, it declined toward baseline at progression. Exceeding age-matched healthy donors, baseline clonality also tracked the counts of circulating CD8+ T cells.

As concerns this clone: The antigen remains unidentified.

The TCR sequence derives from a human donor with chronic lymphocytic leukemia. This chain joins TRBV6-6 and TRBJ2-2; possibly TRBD2 for D (6 bases). This specimen consisted of PBMCs, obtained after 12 months of ibrutinib treatment. The CDR3 nucleotides read TGTGCCAGCAGTTACTGGGAGGCGAGCACCGGGGAGCTGTTTTTT. This encodes CASSYWEASTGELFF.